Below, 10 T cell receptor beta chains from the same sample are listed, as sequenced in a study of blood T cells in healthy people across ages. A second PCR of about 7 to 12 cycles used a sample-barcoded 5' primer and a J-beta primer mix. TCRdb redid the calling of the 5' RACE reads with MiXCR, one entry per CDR3 protein. The profile covers 900,000 to 950,000 distinct CDR3 sequences, with roughly 28% appearing a single time and 9.5% to 13% taken by the ten largest. The same specimen was also included in a second study, on T cells of mothers and their children.

Source material: blood. The receptors stem from a woman between 40 and 50 years old in good health.

This clonotype was recorded a few times. V gene TRBV27 combines with J gene TRBJ1-1; 8 bases map to TRBD1. Germline CDR1 reads MNHEY; CDR2 reads SMNVEV (reference sequence). J lost 4 bases, V lost 5 bases, and 12 bases had no gene match. The CDR3 consists of 16 residues. CDR3 in amino acids: CASSLGQGGPGTEAFF. The CDR3 coding sequence is TGTGCCAGCAGTCTCGGACAGGGAGGGCCCGGCACTGAAGCTTTCTTT.

Only a few counts were recorded for this clonotype. The genes are TRBV9 and TRBJ2-7; 7 bases agree with TRBD2. Germline trimming cut 0 bases from V and 2 bases from J; bases unmatched to any gene: 2. The CDR3 is 14 residues long. CDR1 and CDR2 from the germline V gene are SGDLS and YYNGEE. The CDR3 nucleotides are TGTGCCAGCAGCGTAGCCGCGGGGGCCTACGAGCAGTACTTC. This encodes CASSVAAGAYEQYF.

The chain couples TRBV9 to TRBJ2-2; a possible D gene is TRBD2 (7 bases). Per the germline V gene, CDR1 is SGDLS and CDR2 is YYNGEE. V lost 0 bases to trimming and J lost 4 bases, with 16 bases between them. The CDR3 sequence is 17 residues long. The CDR3, as DNA: TGTGCCAGCAGCGTAGTAGGCGGGGGCGACGTCACCGGGGAGCTGTTTTTT. This codes for CASSVVGGGDVTGELFF.

Note on this clonotype: Since a much larger clone is just one base distant, this may be a read error. This sequence joins TRBV18 and TRBJ2-7; 11 positions match TRBD1. Per the germline V gene, CDR1 is KGHSH and CDR2 is LQKENI. CDR3 length: 16 residues. The CDR3: CAGSPLLGTGGNEQYF. The CDR3 DNA reads TGTGCCGGCTCACCACTGCTGGGGACAGGGGGAAACGAGCAGTACTTC.

V and J are TRBV7-2 and TRBJ2-3; 10 bases match TRBD2. After removal of 1 base from V and 6 bases from J, the junction contained 10 bases not matched to a gene. CDR3 size: 17 residues. The germline V gene encodes CDR1 SGHTA and CDR2 FQGNSA. In DNA form, the CDR3 reads TGTGCCAGCAGCTTAGGTTTAGCGGGGGGCCAGGGGGATACGCAGTATTTT. As protein: CASSLGLAGGQGDTQYF.

This chain links TRBV20-1 with TRBJ1-5, with D possibly being TRBD1 (5 bases). CDR3 length: 10 amino acids. CDR1 DFQATT and CDR2 SNEGSKA come from the germline V gene (reference sequence). CDR3 in amino acids: CRGGNQPQHF. In nucleotides, the CDR3 is TGCAGGGGGGGGAATCAGCCCCAGCATTTT.

As regards this clonotype: Sequence at one end of the junction differs from germline and may be a read error. The chain uses TRBV18 and TRBJ2-1, with TRBD1 matching over 8 bases. The CDR3 has 13 residues. Germline CDR1 and CDR2: KGHSH and LQKENI. The DNA for the CDR3 is TGTGCCGGCTCGGGGACAGGTTACAACGAGCAGTTCTTC. Protein: CAGSGTGYNEQFF.

A remark on this clonotype: A much larger clone differs by one base, so this may be a read error. J is TRBJ2-7 and V is TRBV28; D may be TRBD2 (6 bases). Germline loops: CDR1 MDHEN, CDR2 SYDVKM. CDR3 length equals 12 residues. The CDR3 DNA reads TGTGCCTGCAGGGTCGGGGGCTACGAGCAGTACTTC. This gives the protein CACRVGGYEQYF.

This clonotype was observed a handful of times. This sequence joins TRBV19 and TRBJ2-5, with TRBD1 matching over 10 bases. The CDR3 is 13 residues long. V was pared by 4 bases and J by 11 bases, with 7 bases of the junction left unmatched. The germline V gene has CDR1 LNHDA and CDR2 SQIVND (reference sequence). Here the CDR3 DNA reads TGTGCCAGTAGTACCCGACAGGGGGCAAGGCAGTACTTC. This translates into CASSTRQGARQYF.

Concerning this clonotype: This may stem from a read error, because a much larger clone lies one nucleotide away. The chain employs TRBV27 and TRBJ2-5; maybe TRBD1 (5 bases). CDR1 MNHEY and CDR2 SMNVEV come from the germline V gene (reference sequence). The CDR3 covers 14 residues. CDR3 residues: CASSKQGRTETRYF. The CDR3 DNA reads as TGTGCCAGCAGTAAGCAGGGCCGGACGGAGACCCGGTACTTC.